One sample yielded the 13 T cell receptor beta chains listed below, sequenced in a study of T cell responses to AZD1222 COVID-19 vaccine. Generated by immunoSEQ multiplex PCR, the TCRdb table keeps only in-frame clones and is missing some. The profile shows roughly 180,000 clones, almost 95% of them singletons. The specimen was peripheral blood, collected on day 0 of AZD1222 vaccination. All receptors come from an adult in good health.

A single count supports this clone. The chain couples TRBV28 to TRBJ1-3, with TRBD1 as a possible D gene (6 bases). CDR1 and CDR2 (germline): MDHEN, SYDVKM. Between the trimmed V and J ends, which lost 2 bases and 4 bases, there was a span of 12 bases. The CDR3 runs to 15 residues. CDR3 in DNA: TGTGCCAGCAGTTTAGGTCAGGGGCACGGAAACACCATATATTTT. Translating it yields CASSLGQGHGNTIYF.

The rearrangement uses TRBV6-2 or TRBV6-3 and TRBJ2-2; no reliable D call. V lost 5 bases to trimming and J lost 1 base, with 11 bases between them. Germline CDR1 and CDR2: MNHEY and SVGEGT. The CDR3 loop spans 15 amino acids. The CDR3 reads CASSQSLRNTGELFF. The CDR3 coding sequence is TGTGCCAGCAGTCAATCATTACGGAACACCGGGGAGCTGTTTTTT.

The chain joins TRBV5-1 to TRBJ1-1; no firm D call. Trimming took off 8 bases at V and 7 bases at J, with 15 bases between the two ends. The V gene's germline CDR1 is SGHRS and CDR2 YFSETQ. The CDR3 is made up of 12 amino acids. The CDR3 coding sequence is TGCGCCAGTTACATCCCCGGCAGTGAAGCTTTCTTT. It codes for CASYIPGSEAFF. The complete variable domain, with remaining parts taken from reference TRBV5-1 and TRBJ1-1, reads KAGVTQTPRYLIKTRGQQVTLSCSPISGHRSVSWYQQTPGQGLQFLFEYFSETQRNKGNFPGRFSGRQFSNSRSEMNVSTLELGDSALYLCASYIPGSEAFFGQGTRLTVV.

This chain uses TRBV6-6 with TRBJ2-3, with D possibly TRBD2 on 5 matching bases. This CDR3 has 15 residues. With 3 bases removed from V and 1 base from J, the gap between germline ends came to 11 bases. From germline, CDR1 is MNHNY and CDR2 SVGAGI (reference sequence). CDR3 region: CASSYLSSGTDTQYF. The CDR3 DNA follows: TGTGCCAGCAGTTATCTGAGTAGCGGCACAGATACGCAGTATTTT.

This clone was observed a single time. V usage is TRBV27 and J usage is TRBJ1-2, with D uncertain. The CDR3 sequence is 14 residues long. Germline CDR1 and CDR2: MNHEY and SMNVEV (reference sequence). V shed 2 bases and J shed 11 bases, with 18 bases lying between them. CDR3 in amino acids: CASSLPSYGLGYTF. The CDR3 DNA is TGTGCCAGCAGTTTACCCAGTTATGGCTTAGGGTACACCTTC.

The chain carries TRBV5-1 and TRBJ1-2, with 8 nucleotides matching TRBD1. This CDR3 has 15 amino acids. CDR1 is SGHRS and CDR2 is YFSETQ in the germline V gene. V lost 5 bases to trimming and J lost 8 bases; unmatched junction nucleotides: 14. Here the CDR3 DNA reads TGCGCCAGCAGAACGCCGGGACAGGCTTTCTCGGGCTACACCTTC. It specifies CASRTPGQAFSGYTF.

This clone was seen a single time. The chain links TRBV5-8 to TRBJ2-2; 13 positions match TRBD2. Looked up from germline, CDR1 is SGHTS and CDR2 is YDEGEE. The CDR3 is 19 amino acids. The ends lost 0 bases at V and 1 base at J; junction bases unmatched: 6. CDR3 in amino acids: CASSLARLAGGQNTGELFF. As DNA, the CDR3 is TGTGCCAGCAGCTTGGCCAGACTAGCGGGAGGTCAGAACACCGGGGAGCTGTTTTTT.

This chain uses TRBV7-2 with TRBJ1-2; TRBD1 might be the D (5 bases). This CDR3 region has 17 residues. The germline CDR1 and CDR2 sequences are SGHTA and FQGNSA. V was pared by 1 base and J by 5 bases, with 20 bases between. Here the CDR3 reads CASSLDRTRAELYGYTF. The CDR3 bases are TGTGCCAGCAGCTTAGACAGGACCCGGGCCGAACTTTATGGCTACACCTTC.

This chain links TRBV20-1 with TRBJ1-2; D unresolved. There are 13 residues in the CDR3. Per germline, CDR1 DFQATT and CDR2 SNEGSKA (reference sequence). The germline V and J ends were trimmed by 3 bases and 3 bases, with 11 bases remaining between them. CDR3 DNA: TGCAGTGCTAGTGAGAGGGTTGACTATGGCTACACCTTC. Translated, it gives CSASERVDYGYTF.

V is TRBV9 and J is TRBJ2-5, with 9 bases that match TRBD1. The CDR3 loop spans 14 amino acids. Germline CDR1 is SGDLS and CDR2 is YYNGEE. Losses at the gene ends were 3 bases for V and 4 bases for J; bases not matched to a gene: 4. CDR3 sequence reads: CASSAPGQGETQYF. The CDR3 coding sequence is TGTGCCAGCAGCGCCCCGGGACAGGGAGAGACCCAGTACTTC.

The chain joins TRBV24-1 to TRBJ1-6; the match to TRBD1 covers 8 bases. Germline V gene data show CDR1 as KGHDR and CDR2 as SFDVKD. Trimming cost V 4 bases and J 10 bases; bases outside gene matches: 5. This CDR3 comprises 14 residues. In DNA form, the CDR3 reads TGTGCCACCAGTGACAACAGGGGGGCCTCACCCCTCCACTTT. Translation gives CATSDNRGASPLHF.

This rearrangement joins TRBV28 to TRBJ2-7, with D possibly called TRBD1 or TRBD2 (5 bases each). The CDR3 runs 13 residues. CDR1 is MDHEN and CDR2 is SYDVKM in the germline V gene. V lost 3 bases to trimming and J lost 2 bases, with 8 bases between them. CDR3 loop: CASSFQGPYEQYF. CDR3 coding DNA: TGTGCCAGCAGTTTTCAGGGACCCTACGAGCAGTACTTC.

This sequence joins TRBV10-3 and TRBJ2-1, with 10 bases aligning to TRBD2. This CDR3 spans 18 amino acids. From germline, CDR1 is ENHRY and CDR2 SYGVKD. The V gene end was trimmed by 1 base and the J gene end by 2 bases; junction bases not matched to a gene: 8. The CDR3 here is CAISELPLAGVAYNEQFF. CDR3 bases: TGTGCCATCAGTGAGTTACCTCTAGCGGGGGTCGCCTACAATGAGCAGTTCTTC.